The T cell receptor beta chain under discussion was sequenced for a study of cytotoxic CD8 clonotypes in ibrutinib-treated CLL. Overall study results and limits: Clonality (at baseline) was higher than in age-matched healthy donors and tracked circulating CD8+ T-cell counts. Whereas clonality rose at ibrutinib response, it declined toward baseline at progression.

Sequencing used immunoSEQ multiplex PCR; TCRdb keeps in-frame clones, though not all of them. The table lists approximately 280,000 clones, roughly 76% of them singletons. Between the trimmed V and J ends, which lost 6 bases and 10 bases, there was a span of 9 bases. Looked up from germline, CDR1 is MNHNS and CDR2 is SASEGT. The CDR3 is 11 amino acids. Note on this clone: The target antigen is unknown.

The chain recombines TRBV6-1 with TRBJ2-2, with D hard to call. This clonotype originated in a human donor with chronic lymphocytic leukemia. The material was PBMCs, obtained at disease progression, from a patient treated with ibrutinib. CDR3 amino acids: CASRAITELFF. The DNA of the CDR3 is TGTGCCAGCAGGGCCATTACGGAGCTGTTTTTT.